A single sample is the source of the 30 T cell receptor beta chains below, sequenced in a study of blood T cells in healthy people across ages. A second PCR of 7 to 11 cycles used a sample-barcoded 5' primer and a J-beta primer mix. TCRdb re-analysed the 5' RACE reads in MiXCR, keeping a single row per CDR3 protein. The data hold about 750,000 distinct CDR3 sequences, with about 55% observed a single time. Material: blood. The receptors were sampled from a man older than 75 in good health.

This clonotype was found a few times. J is TRBJ2-7 and V is TRBV10-3, with D uncertain. V was cut by 3 bases and J by 2 bases, with 8 bases left in between. From germline, CDR1 is ENHRY and CDR2 SYGVKD. The CDR3 loop spans 13 amino acids. CDR3 protein: CAISETATYEQYF. The CDR3 DNA is TGTGCCATCAGTGAAACAGCTACCTACGAGCAGTACTTC.

J is TRBJ2-7 and V is TRBV3-1, with 11 nucleotides matching TRBD2. After removal of 4 bases from V and 7 bases from J, the junction contained 6 bases not matched to a gene. CDR3 size: 14 residues. Germline V gene data show CDR1 as LGHDT and CDR2 as YNNKEL (reference sequence). Written as DNA, the CDR3 is TGTGCCAGCAGCCTAATAGCGGGAGGGACGGAGCAGTACTTC. This encodes CASSLIAGGTEQYF.

As concerns this clonotype: A much larger clonotype is one base distant, so this may be a read error. V gene TRBV20-1 combines with J gene TRBJ2-5; perhaps TRBD2 as D (5 bases). The CDR3 totals 14 residues. CDR1 DFQATT and CDR2 SNEGSKA come from the germline V gene (reference sequence). CDR3 DNA: TGCAGTGCCCAAAGCGGATCGTACCAAGGGACCCAGTACTTC. It encodes CSAQSGSYQGTQYF.

The rearrangement links TRBV20-1 to TRBJ1-1; 7 bases align to TRBD1. Per germline, CDR1 DFQATT and CDR2 SNEGSKA (reference sequence). Germline trimming cut 6 bases from V and 4 bases from J; bases unmatched to any gene: 5. This CDR3 is 12 amino acids long. The CDR3 DNA sequence: TGCAGTGCCGCGTGGGACAGCACTGAAGCTTTCTTT. This gives the protein CSAAWDSTEAFF.

The rearrangement uses TRBV11-2 and TRBJ1-1; TRBD1 aligns across 9 bases. V was clipped by 4 bases and J by 1 base; unmatched bases: 7. The CDR3 spans 16 residues. Germline V CDR1 and CDR2: SGHAT, FQNNGV. DNA of the CDR3: TGTGCCAGCAGCTCGGGACAGGGATTATGGAACACTGAAGCTTTCTTT. This sequence encodes CASSSGQGLWNTEAFF.

The chain couples TRBV5-1 to TRBJ2-4; 8 nucleotides agree with TRBD1. V lost 5 bases and J lost 8; bases outside the gene matches: 6. Looked up from germline, CDR1 is SGHRS and CDR2 is YFSETQ. The CDR3 loop spans 13 amino acids. CDR3 sequence: CASRLDRVDIQYF. The CDR3 DNA follows: TGCGCCAGCAGACTGGACAGGGTTGACATTCAGTACTTC. The variable domain in full, with the rest retrieved from reference TRBV5-1 and TRBJ2-4, is KAGVTQTPRYLIKTRGQQVTLSCSPISGHRSVSWYQQTPGQGLQFLFEYFSETQRNKGNFPGRFSGRQFSNSRSEMNVSTLELGDSALYLCASRLDRVDIQYFGAGTRLSVL.

There are a few counts of this clonotype. The chain links TRBV12-3 or TRBV12-4 to TRBJ2-3; a weak D match, TRBD1 (7 bases). The CDR3 is made up of 16 amino acids. Trimming pared 5 bases from V and 2 bases from J, leaving 17 bases between. The chain's CDR3 is CASSHLRGENTDTQYF. The CDR3 region has the DNA TGTGCCAGCAGTCACCTCAGGGGGGAGAACACAGATACGCAGTATTTT.

This clonotype came up a few times. This chain uses TRBV2 with TRBJ1-5; D remains unclear. CDR3 size: 13 residues. Germline V lookup: CDR1 SNHLY, CDR2 FYNNEI. V was pared by 8 bases and J by 9 bases, with 17 bases between. For the CDR3, the DNA is TGTGCCAGCTCCCCGTCGCCTCGTTTGCCCCAGCATTTT. Residues: CASSPSPRLPQHF.

The V and J genes are TRBV2 and TRBJ2-3; D unresolved. Germline V gives CDR1 SNHLY, CDR2 FYNNEI. The CDR3 length is 11 residues. Trimming removed 6 bases at V and 2 bases at J, with 3 bases between. Here the CDR3 reads CASRVTDTQYF. CDR3 DNA sequence: TGTGCCAGCAGGGTCACAGATACGCAGTATTTT.

The chain couples TRBV9 to TRBJ2-7; TRBD1 matches 9 bases. CDR3 size: 14 residues. After removal of 2 bases from V and 2 bases from J, the junction contained 2 bases not matched to a gene. The germline V gene encodes CDR1 SGDLS and CDR2 YYNGEE. The CDR3 bases are TGTGCCAGCAGCGTTGGACAGGGGACCTACGAGCAGTACTTC. Protein sequence: CASSVGQGTYEQYF.

The V gene is TRBV5-1, the J gene TRBJ1-1; 7 bases match TRBD1. J was trimmed by 0 bases and V by 5 bases; bases with no gene match: 7. CDR3 length: 15 residues. The germline V gene encodes CDR1 SGHRS and CDR2 YFSETQ. CDR3 region: CASSEQGFLNTEAFF. The CDR3 bases are TGCGCCAGCAGTGAACAGGGGTTTTTGAACACTGAAGCTTTCTTT.

The V gene is TRBV15, the J gene TRBJ2-7; maybe TRBD2 (5 bases). Trimming stripped 3 bases from V and 6 bases from J, with 12 bases between. This CDR3 spans 13 amino acids. Germline loops: CDR1 LNHNV, CDR2 YYDKDF (reference sequence). The CDR3, as DNA: TGTGCCACCAGCAGTCGCCTAGCTTTCGAGCAGTACTTC. It encodes CATSSRLAFEQYF. Supplemented by reference TRBV15 and TRBJ2-7, the full variable domain reads DAMVIQNPRYQVTQFGKPVTLSCSQTLNHNVMYWYQQKSSQAPKLLFHYYDKDFNNEADTPDNFQSRRPNTSFCFLDIRSPGLGDTAMYLCATSSRLAFEQYFGPGTRLTVT.

This clonotype appeared a few times. The rearrangement links TRBV7-2 to TRBJ2-1, with 9 bases aligning to TRBD2. The length of the CDR3 is 14 residues. The V gene's germline CDR1 is SGHTA and CDR2 FQGNSA. Trimming removed 3 bases from V and 6 bases from J; junction bases left unmatched: 3. The DNA for the CDR3 is TGTGCCAGCAGCTTGGGCGGGAGGGCCAATGAGCAGTTCTTC. Amino acid sequence: CASSLGGRANEQFF.

The chain uses TRBV27 and TRBJ2-3, with 10 nucleotides matching TRBD2. V dropped 4 bases and J dropped 14; count of bases not matched to a gene: 15. CDR1 is MNHEY and CDR2 is SMNVEV in the germline V gene (reference sequence). The CDR3 is 15 amino acids. CDR3 sequence (DNA): TGTGCCAGCAGTTCGCTAGCGGGAGATAGAAGATACGCGTATTTT. Its translation: CASSSLAGDRRYAYF.

This clonotype has a count of ten or more. The J gene is TRBJ2-5, the V gene TRBV20-1, with D unclear. V gave up 0 bases and J gave up 5 bases, with 16 bases separating them. In germline, CDR1 is DFQATT, CDR2 SNEGSKA (reference sequence). The CDR3 consists of 15 residues. As DNA, the CDR3 is TGCAGTGCTAGAGATCTGGCAGGCCTGGGGGAGACCCAGTACTTC. Protein: CSARDLAGLGETQYF.

In this sample, this clonotype turned up many times. DNA of the CDR3: TGCAGCGTTACCGAAGGCGCCTACGAGCAGTACTTC. Protein product: CSVTEGAYEQYF. The chain joins TRBV29-1 to TRBJ2-7, with D uncertain. CDR1 is SQVTM and CDR2 is ANQGSEA in the germline V gene. V was trimmed by 5 bases and J by 2 bases, leaving 10 bases between them. The CDR3 sequence is 12 residues long.

This chain connects TRBV5-5 to TRBJ2-5; D unclear. The V end was cut by 4 bases, the J end by 5 bases, with 12 bases between. Germline V gene data show CDR1 as SGHKS and CDR2 as YYEKEE (reference sequence). The CDR3 runs 13 residues. DNA of the CDR3: TGTGCCAGCAGCAAGCCATCTGGGGAGACCCAGTACTTC. Protein product: CASSKPSGETQYF.

This rearrangement joins TRBV2 to TRBJ2-2; D is unclear. Germline V gives CDR1 SNHLY, CDR2 FYNNEI. With 7 bases removed from V and 6 bases from J, the gap between germline ends came to 18 bases. The CDR3 has 15 amino acids. CDR3 nucleotide sequence: TGTGCCAGCACCCTAGACAAGGTTGTTCCCGGGGAGCTGTTTTTT. This sequence encodes CASTLDKVVPGELFF.

The rearrangement links TRBV4-2 to TRBJ2-3; 8 bases map to TRBD2. The CDR3 runs to 13 residues. V lost 1 base to trimming and J lost 14 bases; unmatched junction nucleotides: 8. Germline CDR1 LGHNA, CDR2 YNFKEQ. CDR3 nucleotides: TGTGCCAGCAGCCAAGGAGCGGGAGCTGACGCGTATTTT. Protein sequence: CASSQGAGADAYF.

The chain couples TRBV28 to TRBJ2-4; TRBD1 aligns across 8 bases. Trimming at V came to 5 bases and at J to 7 bases, leaving 7 bases not matched to a gene. Germline CDR1 MDHEN, CDR2 SYDVKM. The CDR3 spans 14 residues. The CDR3 nucleotides are TGTGCCAGCAGTGCAACAGGGGGTAGGAACATTCAGTACTTC. It specifies CASSATGGRNIQYF.

There are a few counts of this clonotype. This chain links TRBV6-5 with TRBJ1-1; TRBD1 might be the D (5 bases). V was shortened by 2 bases and J by 1 base, with 20 bases between the two germline ends. This CDR3 comprises 18 residues. CDR1 and CDR2 from the germline V gene are MNHEY and SVGAGI. CDR3 nucleotide sequence: TGTGCCAGCAGTTACCCCGCGTGGGGACCGGGGTCGAACACTGAAGCTTTCTTT. Translation: CASSYPAWGPGSNTEAFF.

The V gene is TRBV12-3 or TRBV12-4, the J gene TRBJ2-7; D possibly uses TRBD1 or TRBD2 (6 bases each). Trimming removed 4 bases from V and 2 bases from J, with 15 bases in between. This CDR3 region has 15 residues. This chain's CDR3 is CASSSGGRSPYEQYF. CDR3 nucleotide sequence: TGTGCCAGCAGTTCCGGGGGCAGGTCCCCCTACGAGCAGTACTTC.

This clonotype was counted only a few times. The rearrangement uses TRBV6-5 and TRBJ1-6; 7 bases line up with TRBD1. The length of the CDR3 is 13 residues. V gave up 6 bases and J gave up 8 bases; unmatched junction bases: 4. Germline CDR1 MNHEY, CDR2 SVGAGI. CDR3 in amino acids: CASSRDSHSPLHF. Here the CDR3 DNA reads TGTGCCAGCAGCCGGGACAGCCATTCACCCCTCCACTTT.

The CDR3 region has the DNA TGTGCCAGCAGTGTAGGGCGGGGAGATACGCAGTATTTT. Amino acids: CASSVGRGDTQYF. The V call is TRBV27, the J call TRBJ2-3; a weak D match, TRBD2 (6 bases). CDR1 is MNHEY, CDR2 SMNVEV, per germline (reference sequence). V lost 5 bases, J lost 5 bases, and 11 bases lay in between. The CDR3 spans 13 residues.

The chain uses TRBV9 and TRBJ2-7; tentatively, D is TRBD1 or TRBD2 (5 bases each). The V end lost 4 bases, the J end lost 6 bases, and 14 bases lay between the germline ends. The V gene's germline CDR1 is SGDLS and CDR2 YYNGEE. The CDR3 length is 13 residues. The CDR3 region has the DNA TGTGCCAGCAGCCTCCAAGGGGAGCGCGAGCAGTACTTC. Translating it yields CASSLQGEREQYF.

J is TRBJ1-4 and V is TRBV6-2 or TRBV6-3, with a possible D match to TRBD1 (6 bases). This CDR3 comprises 15 residues. V was trimmed by 7 bases and J by 8 bases, leaving 20 bases between them. Per germline, CDR1 MNHEY and CDR2 SVGEGT. CDR3 amino acids: CASTWGAVANEKLFF. CDR3 bases: TGTGCCAGCACCTGGGGGGCCGTTGCGAACGAAAAACTGTTTTTT.

The rearrangement uses TRBV20-1 and TRBJ2-4, with 7 bases identical to TRBD1. Per germline, CDR1 DFQATT and CDR2 SNEGSKA (reference sequence). V trimming: 6 bases; J trimming: 6 bases; junction bases outside the gene matches: 8. CDR3 length: 13 amino acids. CDR3 region: CSAQKGGRNIQYF. In DNA form, the CDR3 reads TGCAGTGCCCAAAAAGGGGGCAGAAACATTCAGTACTTC.

In the case of this clonotype: The germline gene is not matched at one end of the junction; a read error may be the cause. The rearrangement uses TRBV24-1 and TRBJ2-2; 8 nucleotides agree with TRBD2. The CDR3 is 18 residues long. Per the germline V gene, CDR1 is KGHDR and CDR2 is SFDVKD. CDR3 nucleotide sequence: TGTGCCACCAGTGACAACTTTGCTAGCGGGTCGAACACCGCGGAGCTGTTTTTT. It is translated as CATSDNFASGSNTAELFF.

The rearrangement uses TRBV9 and TRBJ2-1; D unresolved. The CDR3 is 17 amino acids. V was clipped by 0 bases and J by 10 bases, with 23 bases between them. The germline V gene has CDR1 SGDLS and CDR2 YYNGEE. CDR3 nucleotides: TGTGCCAGCAGCGTAGGCCGGTCGGGTCCTGACATCAGGGAGCAGTTCTTC. Amino acid sequence: CASSVGRSGPDIREQFF.

The chain joins TRBV29-1 to TRBJ1-1; no clear D. The CDR3 is 13 residues long. Per germline, CDR1 SQVTM and CDR2 ANQGSEA. Deletions cut 1 base from V and 4 bases from J, with 10 bases between. The CDR3 DNA reads as TGCAGCGTTGAAGGGGTCATGGGCACTGAAGCTTTCTTT. Translation gives CSVEGVMGTEAFF.